Below are 9 T cell receptor beta chains sequenced from a single sample in a study of blood T cell repertoires in COVID-19. Assay: immunoSEQ multiplex PCR; the TCRdb copy retains only in-frame clones and omits some. The table includes around 85,000 clones, more than 75% detected once. The sequenced sample consisted of peripheral blood. All receptors derive from a man in his fifties with active COVID-19.

In DNA form, the CDR3 reads TGTGCCAGTAGTATTTCCCCAGGGTTCAACACTGAAGCTTTCTTT. This encodes CASSISPGFNTEAFF. This chain joins TRBV19 and TRBJ1-1; tentatively, D is TRBD1 (5 bases). Between the trimmed V and J ends, which lost 3 bases and 2 bases, there was a span of 13 bases. This CDR3 contains 15 residues. Germline lookup yields CDR1 LNHDA and CDR2 SQIVND (reference sequence).

The table lists this clone with a count of one. The chain combines TRBV7-9 with TRBJ2-1; 7 bases are a match to TRBD2. CDR1 is SEHNR, CDR2 FQNEAQ, per germline (reference sequence). Losses at the gene ends were 1 base for V and 7 bases for J; bases not matched to a gene: 10. The CDR3 spans 16 residues. The CDR3 DNA is TGTGCCAGCAGCTTAGAAGTAGCGGGTTTTGGGAATGAGCAGTTCTTC. Its translation: CASSLEVAGFGNEQFF.

This chain joins TRBV4-3 and TRBJ1-2, with 7 bases lining up with TRBD1. CDR3 size: 14 residues. V dropped 4 bases and J dropped 8; count of bases not matched to a gene: 10. In germline, CDR1 is LGHNA, CDR2 YSLEER. CDR3 sequence reads: CASSLRRGPGGYTF. CDR3 DNA: TGCGCCAGCAGCCTAAGAAGGGGGCCAGGCGGCTACACCTTC.

V and J are TRBV18 and TRBJ2-5; maybe TRBD2 (5 bases). Deletions cut 3 bases from V and 5 bases from J, with 10 bases between. This CDR3 is 13 amino acids long. In germline, CDR1 is KGHSH, CDR2 LQKENI. CDR3: CASSPTPGETQYF. In DNA form, the CDR3 reads TGTGCCAGCTCACCCACTCCGGGGGAGACCCAGTACTTC.

The chain employs TRBV4-3 and TRBJ2-7; tentatively, D is TRBD2 (5 bases). V shed 1 base and J shed 3 bases, with 19 bases lying between them. The CDR3 contains 17 residues. In germline, CDR1 is LGHNA, CDR2 YSLEER. CDR3 sequence (DNA): TGCGCCAGCAGCCAAGGCGGCTCCGAGAGGGCCCTCTACGAGCAGTACTTC. It is translated as CASSQGGSERALYEQYF.

The chain joins TRBV6-6 to TRBJ2-1; 12 nucleotides line up with TRBD2. The CDR3 totals 15 residues. Germline V gene sequence: CDR1 MNHNY, CDR2 SVGAGI (reference sequence). V lost 5 bases, J lost 4 bases, and 3 bases stayed unmatched. The DNA of the CDR3 is TGTGCCAGCAGTCCAACTAGCGGGGGGTACAATGAGCAGTTCTTC. Residues: CASSPTSGGYNEQFF.

The chain combines TRBV5-1 with TRBJ2-2; D is perhaps TRBD1 (5 bases). The CDR3 covers 17 residues. The germline V gene encodes CDR1 SGHRS and CDR2 YFSETQ. V lost 4 bases and J lost 2, with 18 bases in between. The CDR3 coding sequence is TGCGCCAGCAGCCATTCGATCCAGGGTTCCAACACCGGGGAGCTGTTTTTT. Translated, it gives CASSHSIQGSNTGELFF. The full variable domain, in which reference TRBV5-1 and TRBJ2-2 provide the parts outside the CDR3, is KAGVTQTPRYLIKTRGQQVTLSCSPISGHRSVSWYQQTPGQGLQFLFEYFSETQRNKGNFPGRFSGRQFSNSRSEMNVSTLELGDSALYLCASSHSIQGSNTGELFFGEGSRLTVL.

This chain connects TRBV7-3 to TRBJ2-2, with a weak D call TRBD1 (6 bases). This CDR3 contains 16 residues. Germline values: CDR1 SGHTA, CDR2 FQGTGA. The V end lost 7 bases, the J end lost 2 bases, and 17 bases lay between the germline ends. The CDR3 here is CASTLRGTVNTGELFF. CDR3 DNA sequence: TGTGCCAGCACCCTGAGGGGGACGGTCAACACCGGGGAGCTGTTTTTT.

The chain has TRBV7-2 and TRBJ1-3; 7 bases match TRBD1. The germline CDR1 and CDR2 sequences are SGHTA and FQGNSA. The V segment lost 0 bases and the J segment 4 bases; nucleotides outside the gene matches: 3. This CDR3 is built from 15 residues. The DNA of the CDR3 is TGTGCCAGCAGCTTAGCGACAGGGATCGGAAACACCATATATTTT. Its translation: CASSLATGIGNTIYF.